This TCR beta chain was captured by sequencing in a study of shared clonotypes between healthy human individuals (dated by TCRdb to 2019 to 2021). In the study overall: The cohort comprised a couple of women and a few men aged 18 to 49 years. For each donor, three plates each were used for CD4 naive and CD4 memory, two plates were used for CD8 naive, and one plate was used for CD8 memory. Blood TCR repertoires of five healthy adults were deeply sequenced to estimate repertoire size and the extent of clonotype sharing between individuals. Between about 0.8 and 9 billion PBMCs per donor were obtained by leukapheresis. Libraries were prepared and TCR repertoires were sequenced by different laboratories using diverse techniques, in order to increase sequencing depth and limit assay-specific biases. Results and caveats for the whole study, not just this receptor: Based on pairwise subsampling, the degree of clonotype sharing among donors was expected to be affected by sequencing depth. Sampling was restricted to blood, and TCR repertoires in tissues likely differ from the TCR repertoires found in blood. Naive subsets generally had larger estimated clonotype richness than memory subsets. Sharing across several donors was observed for around 4.8% of naive CD4, under 4% of naive CD8, roughly 2.3% of memory CD4, and roughly 0.43% of memory CD8 clonotypes. Incomplete sequencing was indicated by rarefaction of sorted-subset datasets, despite the large sequencing depth. The genetic and exposure-history diversity represented was limited by the small number of donors. Compared with non-shared clonotypes, clonotypes shared by all four sorted-subset donors had higher generation probabilities.

A word on this clone: What this receptor recognizes is not known. No base quality information exists; no much larger clone differs at one position.

Germline trimming: 6 bases from V, 4 bases from J; junction bases outside gene matches: 25. From the cysteine through the phenylalanine, the CDR3 covers 21 amino acids. Only the CDR3 region is kept as DNA, spanning 63 bases read in frame from base 1. In the germline V gene, CDR1 corresponds to MDHEN and CDR2 to SYDVKM. Using the deep immunoSEQ assay, multiplex PCR amplified TCR CDR3 regions from genomic DNA. Extracted genomic DNA from each cell subset was spread evenly across all wells of several immunoSEQ 96-well plates, with each plate serving as a replicate. For sorted subsets, around 0.2 ug genomic DNA, equal to about 30,000 T cell genomes, was loaded into each replicate PCR. The purified libraries were quantified using a Qubit 3.0 fluorometer, sized with a Bioanalyzer 2100, and then quantified again using the KAPA Library Quantification kit. Every immunoSEQ 96-well plate was sequenced on a dedicated single-read 150-cycle Illumina NextSeq 550 flow cell. The original pipeline was this. Because the immunoSEQ output included only junctional sequences and no quality scores, the filtering could not be the same as the filtering used for full-length reads. Sequences were annotated with PyIR, a Python wrapper for IgBLAST v1.9, and V/J genes and CDR3 were assigned using IMGT germline references. Reads were removed for weak V/J assignments (E-value above 1e-6), missing CDR3, stop codons, out-of-frame junctions, or ambiguous translated residues. V3J clonotypes were defined as sequences sharing the same inferred V gene, J gene, and CDR3 amino acid sequence. The percentage overlap between two repertoires was calculated by dividing the number of shared unique clonotypes by the size of the smaller repertoire. Three approaches were used to assess repertoire richness: RTK rarefaction, the Chao1 estimator, and Recon v2.1 estimates of unobserved clonotypes. Generation probabilities for all TCRbeta clonotypes obtained by the gDNA method from a few donors were computed using OLGA. The clones in this table, taken by TCRdb from immuneACCESS, are in-frame only. Not every clone is retained; where verified, under half of the shortfall comes from an unresolved V gene, and the cause of the rest is unknown. V and J calls and clone size are given by that table; D and trimming were obtained from the DNA. Recorded for this sample are 800,000 to 1,200,000 clones; around 78% of them occurred a single time. Of the sample, 0.4% to 0.55% falls within the top ten clones.

Donors were healthy HIV-negative adults with no recently reported acute infections or vaccinations. Only Caucasian adults living in Nashville, Tennessee, USA were represented among the donors. CD4+ T cells were enriched by magnetic negative selection, after which naive cells were positively selected on CD45RA and the negative fraction was taken as the memory subset. After blood collection by leukapheresis, PBMCs were isolated using Ficoll-Histopaque density gradient centrifugation and then cryopreserved in the vapor phase of liquid nitrogen. Analytical flow cytometry was used to check the purity and quantity of each magnetically sorted T cell population. From each sorted fraction, genomic DNA was isolated and quantified by UV absorbance on a Nanodrop 2000c.

The rearrangement joined TRBV28 to TRBJ2-1, and 9 junction bases match TRBD1. Sequencing was done on a sample of memory CD4+ T cells from PBMCs. The cell subset or site label of this sample denotes: CD45RA-negative fraction. The TCR was taken from a young man in good health. Some clones in this sample may be carry-over from other donors' samples. This receptor has the CDR3 CASSREPVGQGPRPDYNEQFF. The nucleotide sequence reads as follows: TGTGCCAGCAGCCGCGAACCAGTGGGACAGGGTCCCCGACCTGATTACAATGAGCAGTTCTTC.